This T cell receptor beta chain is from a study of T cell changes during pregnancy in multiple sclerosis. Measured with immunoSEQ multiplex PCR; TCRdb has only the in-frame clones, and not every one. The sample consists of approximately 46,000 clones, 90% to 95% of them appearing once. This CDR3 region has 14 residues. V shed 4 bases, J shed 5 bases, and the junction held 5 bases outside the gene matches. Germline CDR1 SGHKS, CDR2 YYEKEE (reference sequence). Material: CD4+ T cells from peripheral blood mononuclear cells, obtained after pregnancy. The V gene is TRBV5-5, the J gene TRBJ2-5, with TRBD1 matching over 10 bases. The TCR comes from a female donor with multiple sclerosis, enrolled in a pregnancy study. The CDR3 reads CASSRRDRGETQYF. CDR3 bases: TGTGCCAGCAGCCGCCGGGACAGGGGTGAGACCCAGTACTTC.